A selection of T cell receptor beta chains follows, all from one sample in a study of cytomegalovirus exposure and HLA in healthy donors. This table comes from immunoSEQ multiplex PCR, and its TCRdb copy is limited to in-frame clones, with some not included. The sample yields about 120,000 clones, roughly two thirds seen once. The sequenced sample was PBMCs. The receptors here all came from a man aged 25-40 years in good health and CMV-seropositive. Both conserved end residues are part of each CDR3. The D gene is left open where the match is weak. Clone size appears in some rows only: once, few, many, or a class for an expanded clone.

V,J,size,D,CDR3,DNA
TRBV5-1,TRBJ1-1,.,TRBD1,CASSTRGQGTEAFF,TGCGCCAGCAGCACCCGCGGACAGGGAACTGAAGCTTTCTTT
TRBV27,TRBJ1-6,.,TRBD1,CASSTRGAGYYNSPLHF,TGTGCCAGCAGCACCAGGGGGGCGGGGTACTATAATTCACCCCTCCACTTT
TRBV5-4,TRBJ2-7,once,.,CASSSRGFDEQYF,TGTGCCAGCAGCTCAAGGGGGTTCGACGAGCAGTACTTC
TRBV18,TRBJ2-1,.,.,CASSADSSYNEQFF,TGTGCCAGCTCGGCCGATTCCTCCTACAATGAGCAGTTCTTC
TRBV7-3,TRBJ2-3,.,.,CASSFTGGGSDTQYF,TGTGCCAGCAGCTTCACTGGGGGCGGATCAGATACGCAGTATTTT
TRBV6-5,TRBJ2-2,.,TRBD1,CASSTGTANTGELFF,TGTGCCAGCAGTACCGGGACAGCTAACACCGGGGAGCTGTTTTTT
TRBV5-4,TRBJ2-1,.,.,CASSLGSHNEQFF,TGTGCCAGCAGCCTGGGAAGCCACAATGAGCAGTTCTTC
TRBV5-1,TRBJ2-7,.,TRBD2,CASSLELAGAYEQYF,TGCGCCAGCAGCTTGGAATTAGCGGGAGCGTACGAGCAGTACTTC
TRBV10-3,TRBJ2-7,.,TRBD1,CAMRNQTGRLGEQYF,TGTGCCATGCGAAATCAGACAGGGCGTCTTGGCGAGCAGTACTTC
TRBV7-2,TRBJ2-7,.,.,CASSLGRAHEQYF,TGTGCCAGCAGCTTAGGCAGGGCCCACGAGCAGTACTTC
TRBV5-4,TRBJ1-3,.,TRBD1,CASSSPTGFSGNTIYF,TGTGCCAGCAGCTCCCCGACAGGGTTCTCTGGAAACACCATATATTTT
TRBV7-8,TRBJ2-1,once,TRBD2,CASSRRTSGNNEQFF,TGTGCCAGCAGCCGAAGGACTAGCGGGAACAATGAGCAGTTCTTC
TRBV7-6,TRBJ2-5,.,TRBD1,CASRRQGRNQETQYF,TGTGCCAGCAGGAGACAGGGAAGGAACCAAGAGACCCAGTACTTC
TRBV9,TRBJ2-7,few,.,CASSVDHMAYEQYF,TGTGCCAGCAGCGTAGATCACATGGCCTACGAGCAGTACTTC
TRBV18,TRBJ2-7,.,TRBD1,CASSPQLGQGFNEQYF,TGTGCCAGCTCACCTCAGTTGGGACAGGGTTTCAACGAGCAGTACTTC
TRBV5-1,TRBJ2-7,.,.,CASKPGYLNEQYF,TGCGCCAGCAAGCCAGGTTATCTTAACGAGCAGTACTTC
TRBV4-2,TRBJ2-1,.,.,CASSHRVADSRLSYNEQFF,TGTGCCAGCAGCCATCGGGTGGCAGACTCCCGCCTATCCTACAATGAGCAGTTCTTC
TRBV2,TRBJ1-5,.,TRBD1,CASRPRQGGNQPQHF,TGTGCCAGCAGACCTAGACAGGGAGGAAATCAGCCCCAGCATTTT
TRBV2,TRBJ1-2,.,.,CATSPDFTGPTYGYTF,TGTGCCACCTCACCTGATTTTACAGGCCCCACCTATGGCTACACCTTC
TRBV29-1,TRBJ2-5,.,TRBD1,CSVDQGAGETQYF,TGCAGCGTTGATCAGGGGGCGGGGGAGACCCAGTACTTC